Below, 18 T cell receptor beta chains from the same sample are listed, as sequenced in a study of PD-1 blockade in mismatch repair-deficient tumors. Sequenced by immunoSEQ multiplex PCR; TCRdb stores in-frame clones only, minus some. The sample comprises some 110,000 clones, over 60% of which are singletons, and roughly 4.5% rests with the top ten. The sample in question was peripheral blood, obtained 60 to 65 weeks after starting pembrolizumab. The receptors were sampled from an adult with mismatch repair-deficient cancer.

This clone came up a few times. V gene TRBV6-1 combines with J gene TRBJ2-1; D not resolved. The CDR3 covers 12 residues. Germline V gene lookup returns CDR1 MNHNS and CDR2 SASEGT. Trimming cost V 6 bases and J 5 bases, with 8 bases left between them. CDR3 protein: CASSQRNNEQFF. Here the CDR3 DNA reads TGTGCCAGCAGCCAGAGGAACAATGAGCAGTTCTTC.

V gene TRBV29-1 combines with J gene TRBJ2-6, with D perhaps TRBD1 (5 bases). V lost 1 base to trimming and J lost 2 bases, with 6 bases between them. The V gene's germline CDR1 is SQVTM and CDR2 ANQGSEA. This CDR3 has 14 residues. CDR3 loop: CSVEGQTGANVLTF. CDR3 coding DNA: TGCAGCGTTGAAGGACAGACTGGGGCCAACGTCCTGACTTTC.

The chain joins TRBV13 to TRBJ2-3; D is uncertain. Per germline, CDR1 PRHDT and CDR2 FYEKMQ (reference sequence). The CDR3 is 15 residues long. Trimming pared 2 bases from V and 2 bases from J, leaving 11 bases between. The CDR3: CASSLTRRITDTQYF. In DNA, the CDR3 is TGTGCCAGCAGCTTAACGAGGAGAATCACAGATACGCAGTATTTT.

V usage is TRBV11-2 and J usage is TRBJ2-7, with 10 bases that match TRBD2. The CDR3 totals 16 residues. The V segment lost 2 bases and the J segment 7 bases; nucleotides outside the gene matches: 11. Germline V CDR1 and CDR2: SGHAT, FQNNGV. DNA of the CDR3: TGTGCCAGCAGCTTAATCGGGACTAGCGTTACGGGAGAGCAGTACTTC. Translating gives CASSLIGTSVTGEQYF.

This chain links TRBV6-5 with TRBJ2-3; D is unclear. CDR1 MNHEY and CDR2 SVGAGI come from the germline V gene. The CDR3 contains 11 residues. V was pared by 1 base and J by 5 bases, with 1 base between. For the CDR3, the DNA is TGTGCCAGCAGTTACTTAGATACGCAGTATTTT. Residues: CASSYLDTQYF.

The CDR3 sequence: CASSKRRTGAGEKLFF. CDR3 sequence (DNA): TGTGCCAGCAGCAAAAGAAGGACAGGGGCGGGAGAAAAACTGTTTTTT. The chain couples TRBV13 to TRBJ1-4; 9 bases map to TRBD1. The V gene end was trimmed by 5 bases and the J gene end by 8 bases; junction bases not matched to a gene: 12. This CDR3 region has 16 residues. Germline CDR1 reads PRHDT; CDR2 reads FYEKMQ (reference sequence).

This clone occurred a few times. The CDR3 DNA follows: TGTGCCAGCAGCCCTAGCGGCTACACCTACGAGCAGTACTTC. The encoded protein is CASSPSGYTYEQYF. The rearrangement joins TRBV14 to TRBJ2-7; 7 bases agree with TRBD2. The CDR3 has 14 residues. V lost 4 bases and J lost 2; bases outside the gene matches: 5. Germline CDR1 SGHDN, CDR2 FVKESK.

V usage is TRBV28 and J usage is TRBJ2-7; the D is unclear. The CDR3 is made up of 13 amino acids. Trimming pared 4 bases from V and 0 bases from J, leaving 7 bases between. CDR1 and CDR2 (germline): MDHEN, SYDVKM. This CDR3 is CASSSWGSYEQYF. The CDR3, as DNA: TGTGCCAGCAGTTCTTGGGGCTCCTACGAGCAGTACTTC.

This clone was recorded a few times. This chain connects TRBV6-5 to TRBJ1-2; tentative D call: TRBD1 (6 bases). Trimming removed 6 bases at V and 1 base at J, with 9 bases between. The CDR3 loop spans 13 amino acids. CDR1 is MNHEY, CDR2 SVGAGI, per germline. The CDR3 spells CASRRTDNYGYTF. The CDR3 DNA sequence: TGTGCCAGCAGACGGACAGATAACTATGGCTACACCTTC.

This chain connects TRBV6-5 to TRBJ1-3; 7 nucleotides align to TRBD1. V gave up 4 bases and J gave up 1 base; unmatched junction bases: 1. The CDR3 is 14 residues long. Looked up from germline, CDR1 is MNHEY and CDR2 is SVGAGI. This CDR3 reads CASSSTGSGNTIYF. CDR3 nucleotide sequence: TGTGCCAGCAGTTCGACAGGGTCTGGAAACACCATATATTTT.

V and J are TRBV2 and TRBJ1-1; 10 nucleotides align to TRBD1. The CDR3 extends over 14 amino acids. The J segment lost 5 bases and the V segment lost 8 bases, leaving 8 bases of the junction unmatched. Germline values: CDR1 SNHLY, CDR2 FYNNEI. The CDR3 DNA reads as TGTGCCAGCGATTCCGGGACAGGGGCGACTGAAGCTTTCTTT. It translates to CASDSGTGATEAFF.

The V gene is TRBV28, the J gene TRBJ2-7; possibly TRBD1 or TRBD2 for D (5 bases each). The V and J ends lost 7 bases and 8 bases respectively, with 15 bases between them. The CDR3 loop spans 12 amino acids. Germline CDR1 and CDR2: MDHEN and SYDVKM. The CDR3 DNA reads TGTGCCAGCACCCCCCCCCGGGGCAAGCAGTACTTC. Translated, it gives CASTPPRGKQYF.

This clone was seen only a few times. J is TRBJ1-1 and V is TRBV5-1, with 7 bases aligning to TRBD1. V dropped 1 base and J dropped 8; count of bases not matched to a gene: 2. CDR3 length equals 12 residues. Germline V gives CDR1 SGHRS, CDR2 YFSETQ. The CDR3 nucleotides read TGCGCCAGCAGCTTGACGGGACAGGAAGCTTTCTTT. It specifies CASSLTGQEAFF. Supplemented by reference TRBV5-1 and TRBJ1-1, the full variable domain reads KAGVTQTPRYLIKTRGQQVTLSCSPISGHRSVSWYQQTPGQGLQFLFEYFSETQRNKGNFPGRFSGRQFSNSRSEMNVSTLELGDSALYLCASSLTGQEAFFGQGTRLTVV.

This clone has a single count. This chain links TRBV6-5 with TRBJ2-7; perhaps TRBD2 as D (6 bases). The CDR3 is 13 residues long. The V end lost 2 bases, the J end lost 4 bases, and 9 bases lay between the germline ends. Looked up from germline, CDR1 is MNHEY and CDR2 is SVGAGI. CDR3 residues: CASSYPGRYEQYF. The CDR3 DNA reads TGTGCCAGCAGTTACCCCGGGAGATACGAGCAGTACTTC.

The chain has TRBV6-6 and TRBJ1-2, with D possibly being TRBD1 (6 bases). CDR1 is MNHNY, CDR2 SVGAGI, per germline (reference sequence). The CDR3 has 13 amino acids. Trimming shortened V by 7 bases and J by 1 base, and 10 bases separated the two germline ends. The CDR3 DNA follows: TGTGCCAGCACCCCAGGGGTTAACTATGGCTACACCTTC. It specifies CASTPGVNYGYTF.

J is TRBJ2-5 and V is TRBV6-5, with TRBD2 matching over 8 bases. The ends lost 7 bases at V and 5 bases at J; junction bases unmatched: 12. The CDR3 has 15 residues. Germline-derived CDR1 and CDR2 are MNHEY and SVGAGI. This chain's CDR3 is CASTQTTSGGETQYF. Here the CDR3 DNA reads TGTGCCAGCACCCAAACAACTAGCGGCGGGGAGACCCAGTACTTC.

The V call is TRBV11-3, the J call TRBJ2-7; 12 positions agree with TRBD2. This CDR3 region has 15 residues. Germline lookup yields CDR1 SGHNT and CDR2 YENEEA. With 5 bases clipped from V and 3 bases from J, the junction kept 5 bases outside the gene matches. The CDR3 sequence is CASSPLAGGYYEQYF. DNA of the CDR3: TGTGCCAGCAGCCCTCTAGCGGGAGGGTACTACGAGCAGTACTTC.

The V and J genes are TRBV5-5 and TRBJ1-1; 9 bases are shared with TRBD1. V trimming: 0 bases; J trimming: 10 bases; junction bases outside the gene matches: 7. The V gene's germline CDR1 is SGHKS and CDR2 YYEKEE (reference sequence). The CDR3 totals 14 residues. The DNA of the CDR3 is TGTGCCAGCAGCTTGGAACAGGGGGCGCTTGGAGCTTTCTTT. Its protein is CASSLEQGALGAFF.